This T cell receptor beta chain derives from a study of CD8 T cells in Susac syndrome (dated by TCRdb to between 2018 and 2021). At the level of the whole study: Among the sequenced Susac syndrome patients, six had clinically active disease and eight were in clinical remission. At blood withdrawal, Susac syndrome patients were either therapy-naive, taking corticosteroids (in some cases with IVIg as well), or taking IVIg alone. The study compared CD8+ T cell repertoire clonality among over ten healthy donors, approximately 14 Susac syndrome patients and 15 or so multiple sclerosis patients. Whether CD8+ T cell activation and differentiation in Susac syndrome was antigen driven was tested using repertoire sequencing.

High-throughput TCR beta sequencing profiled peripheral blood CD8+ and CD4+ T cells from healthy donors, Susac syndrome patients and multiple sclerosis patients. The Susac syndrome patients fulfilled recently defined diagnostic criteria for definite or probable disease. Bulk CD8+ and CD4+ T cells were purified by magnetic negative isolation, whereas CD8+ TEMRA cells were enriched by FACS. Blood was drawn into EDTA tubes, processed within 24 hours, and PBMCs were isolated by density gradient centrifugation. PBMCs intended for TCR sequencing were cryopreserved in liquid nitrogen and were subsequently thawed in a 37 degrees C water bath. The sorted or isolated CD4+, CD8+ and CD8+ TEMRA cells had a purity of 90% or higher. What the work shows at the level of the full study, not this receptor alone: In the total CD8+ and CD8+ TEMRA repertoires, approximately 16 and five Susac-specific public clones, respectively, were identified. Clonal expansion was seen in Susac syndrome CD8+ repertoires, peaking in CD8+ TEMRA cells and being greater in clinically active patients than in remitting ones. The TCR sequencing and HLA analysis was acknowledged to have included a relatively small number of individuals.

RNA was extracted using the RNeasy kit, and about 0.5 to 1 ug of the RNA was reverse transcribed with random hexamers. The immunoSEQ multiplex PCR assay, which covers 54 Vbeta and 13 Jbeta segments, was used to amplify TCR beta CDR3 regions. To correct PCR amplification bias, a synthetic template baseline was used for both primer optimization and computational correction. The authors' analysis ran thus. Reads were annotated to V, D and J genes per IMGT and analyzed with immunoSEQ Analyzer, keeping only productive sequences. To calculate clonality, Shannon entropy was normalized by log2 of the number of productive unique sequences and then subtracted from one. Public and private clones were assessed among the 100 most prevalent clones of each patient and control. Clones were defined as Susac-specific when absent from the healthy and MS cohorts, from over a thousand published viral clones and from other ImmuneACCESS disease sequences. TCRdb applied fastp at Q25 and MiXCR to the public reads, then kept only in-frame beta chains. Rows matching on CDR3 protein sequence are summarized as one entry with the most common DNA and genes. The V and J calls shown here were made by TCRdb, not taken from the authors' results. The sample table contains roughly 89,000 distinct CDR3 sequences; only one count was recorded for about 96% of them. 0.55% to 0.8% of the sample lies in the top ten.

The germline V gene provides CDR1 SGHTS and CDR2 YDEGEE. Reading from cysteine to phenylalanine, the CDR3 counts 14 amino acids. Of the read, only the CDR3 DNA is kept; its 42 bases are in frame from base 1. The V end gives up 6 bases and the J end 2 bases, leaving 6 bases in the junction not matched to a gene. On this clonotype: Its antigen specificity is not known. No qualities accompany the bases; no much larger clone lies one base away.

The sample comprised CD8+ T cells from PBMCs. The clonotype comes from a human donor with Susac syndrome. The chain is encoded by TRBV5-8 joined to TRBJ2-3, and 7 junctional nucleotides match TRBD2. The CDR3 here reads CASTPGGATDTQYF. The nucleotide sequence is TGTGCCAGCACCCCGGGGGGAGCCACAGATACGCAGTATTTT.